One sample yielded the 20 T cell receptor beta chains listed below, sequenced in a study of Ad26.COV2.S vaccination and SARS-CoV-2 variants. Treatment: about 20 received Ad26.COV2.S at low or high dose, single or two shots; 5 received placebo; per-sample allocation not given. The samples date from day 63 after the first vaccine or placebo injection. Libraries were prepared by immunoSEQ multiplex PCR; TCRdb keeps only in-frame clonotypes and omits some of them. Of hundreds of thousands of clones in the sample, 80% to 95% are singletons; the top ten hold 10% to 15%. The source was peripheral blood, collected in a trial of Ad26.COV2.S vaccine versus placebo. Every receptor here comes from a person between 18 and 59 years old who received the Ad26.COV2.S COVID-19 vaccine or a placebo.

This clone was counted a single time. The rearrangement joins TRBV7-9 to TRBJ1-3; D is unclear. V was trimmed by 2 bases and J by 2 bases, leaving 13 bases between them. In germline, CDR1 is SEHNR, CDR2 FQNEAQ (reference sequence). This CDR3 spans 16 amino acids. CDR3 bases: TGTGCCAGCAGCTTAACCTCCAGTACCCCTGGAAACACCATATATTTT. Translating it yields CASSLTSSTPGNTIYF. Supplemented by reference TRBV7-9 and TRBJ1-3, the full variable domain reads DTGVSQNPRHKITKRGQNVTFRCDPISEHNRLYWYRQTLGQGPEFLTYFQNEAQLEKSRLLSDRFSAERPKGSFSTLEIQRTEQGDSAMYLCASSLTSSTPGNTIYFGEGSWLTVV.

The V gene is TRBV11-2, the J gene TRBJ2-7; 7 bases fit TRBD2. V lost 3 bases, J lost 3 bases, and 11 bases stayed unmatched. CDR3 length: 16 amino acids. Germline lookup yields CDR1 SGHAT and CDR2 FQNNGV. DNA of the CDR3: TGTGCCAGCAGCTTCGCGGGGGATGGCCTCTTCTACGAGCAGTACTTC. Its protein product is CASSFAGDGLFYEQYF.

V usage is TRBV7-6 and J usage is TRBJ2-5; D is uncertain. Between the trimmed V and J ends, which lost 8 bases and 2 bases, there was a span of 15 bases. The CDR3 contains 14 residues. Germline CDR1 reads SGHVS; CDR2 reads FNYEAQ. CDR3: CASGSSAGQETQYF. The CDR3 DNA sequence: TGTGCCAGCGGGTCCTCAGCCGGTCAAGAGACCCAGTACTTC.

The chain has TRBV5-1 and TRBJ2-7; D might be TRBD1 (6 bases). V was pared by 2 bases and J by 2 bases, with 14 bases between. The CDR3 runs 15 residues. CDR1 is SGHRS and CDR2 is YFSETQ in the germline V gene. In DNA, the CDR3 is TGCGCCAGCAGCTTTAGGCAGGGGCCCCCCTACGAGCAGTACTTC. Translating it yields CASSFRQGPPYEQYF.

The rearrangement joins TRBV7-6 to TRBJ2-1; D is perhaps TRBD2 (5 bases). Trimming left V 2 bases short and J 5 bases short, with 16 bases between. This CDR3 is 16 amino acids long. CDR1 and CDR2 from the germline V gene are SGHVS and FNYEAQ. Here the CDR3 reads CASSLSIRTGNNEQFF. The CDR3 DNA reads TGTGCCAGCAGCTTAAGCATTAGGACTGGAAACAATGAGCAGTTCTTC.

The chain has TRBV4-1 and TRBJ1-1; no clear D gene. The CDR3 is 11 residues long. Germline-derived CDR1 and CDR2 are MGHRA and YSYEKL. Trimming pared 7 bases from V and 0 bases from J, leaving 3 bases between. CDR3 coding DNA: TGCGCCAGCACCCTGAACACTGAAGCTTTCTTT. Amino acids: CASTLNTEAFF.

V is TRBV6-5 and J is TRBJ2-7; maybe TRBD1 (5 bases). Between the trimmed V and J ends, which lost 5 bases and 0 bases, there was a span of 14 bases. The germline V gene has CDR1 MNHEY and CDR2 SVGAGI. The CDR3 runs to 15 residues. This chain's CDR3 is CASSMTVTLSYEQYF. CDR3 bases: TGTGCCAGCAGTATGACAGTCACTCTCTCCTACGAGCAGTACTTC.

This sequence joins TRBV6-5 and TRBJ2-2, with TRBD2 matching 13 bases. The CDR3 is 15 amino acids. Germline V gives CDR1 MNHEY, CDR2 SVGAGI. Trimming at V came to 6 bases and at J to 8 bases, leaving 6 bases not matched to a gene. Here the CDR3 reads CASRPGLAGVGELFF. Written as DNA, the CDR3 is TGTGCCAGCAGACCTGGACTAGCGGGAGTTGGGGAGCTGTTTTTT.

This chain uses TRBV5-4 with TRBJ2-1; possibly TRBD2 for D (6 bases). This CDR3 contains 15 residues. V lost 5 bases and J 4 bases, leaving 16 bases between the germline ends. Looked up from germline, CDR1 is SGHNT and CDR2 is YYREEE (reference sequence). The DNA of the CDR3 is TGTGCCAGCAGAACCGGTGCGGGACCTTACAATGAGCAGTTCTTC. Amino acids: CASRTGAGPYNEQFF.

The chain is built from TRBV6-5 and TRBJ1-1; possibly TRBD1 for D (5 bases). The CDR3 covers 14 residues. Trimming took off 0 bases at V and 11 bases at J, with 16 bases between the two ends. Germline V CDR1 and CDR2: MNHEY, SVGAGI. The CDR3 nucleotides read TGTGCCAGCAGTTACTCGACACCACGGGGCGATGCTTTCTTT. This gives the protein CASSYSTPRGDAFF.

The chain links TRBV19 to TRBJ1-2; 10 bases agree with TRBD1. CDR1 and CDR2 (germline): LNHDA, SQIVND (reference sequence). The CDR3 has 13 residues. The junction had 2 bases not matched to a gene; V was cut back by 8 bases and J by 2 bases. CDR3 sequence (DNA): TGTGCCAGTTCGACAGGGGGCAACTATGGCTACACCTTC. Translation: CASSTGGNYGYTF. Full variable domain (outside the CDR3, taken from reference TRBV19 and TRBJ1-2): DGGITQSPKYLFRKEGQNVTLSCEQNLNHDAMYWYRQDPGQGLRLIYYSQIVNDFQKGDIAEGYSVSREKKESFPLTVTSAQKNPTAFYLCASSTGGNYGYTFGSGTRLTVV.

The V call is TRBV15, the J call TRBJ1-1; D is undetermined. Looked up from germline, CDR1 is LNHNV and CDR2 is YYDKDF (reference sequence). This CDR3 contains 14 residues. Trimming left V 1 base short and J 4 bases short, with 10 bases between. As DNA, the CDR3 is TGTGCCACCAGCAGAGGGGAGATCGGCACTGAAGCTTTCTTT. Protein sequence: CATSRGEIGTEAFF.

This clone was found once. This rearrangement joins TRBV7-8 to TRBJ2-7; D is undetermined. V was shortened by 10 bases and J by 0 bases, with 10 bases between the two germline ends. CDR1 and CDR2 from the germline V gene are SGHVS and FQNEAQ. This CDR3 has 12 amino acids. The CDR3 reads CATKPTSYEQYF. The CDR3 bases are TGTGCCACCAAACCTACCTCCTACGAGCAGTACTTC. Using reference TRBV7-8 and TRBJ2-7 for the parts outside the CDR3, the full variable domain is GAGVSQSPRYKVAKRGQDVALRCDPISGHVSLFWYQQALGQGPEFLTYFQNEAQLDKSGLPSDRFFAERPEGSVSTLKIQRTQQEDSAVYLCATKPTSYEQYFGPGTRLTVT.

The CDR3 loop is CASSNRAAQEKLFF. The CDR3 bases are TGTGCCAGTAGTAATCGGGCAGCTCAAGAAAAACTGTTTTTT. The chain joins TRBV19 to TRBJ1-4; D unclear. The CDR3 length is 14 residues. The V gene lost 4 bases and the J gene lost 8 bases, with 14 bases spanning the gap. Germline V gene sequence: CDR1 LNHDA, CDR2 SQIVND (reference sequence).

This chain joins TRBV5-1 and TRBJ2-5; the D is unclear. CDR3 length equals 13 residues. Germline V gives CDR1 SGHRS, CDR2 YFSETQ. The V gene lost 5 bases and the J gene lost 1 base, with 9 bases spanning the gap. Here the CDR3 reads CASRGGIQETQYF. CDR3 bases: TGCGCCAGCAGAGGTGGGATCCAAGAGACCCAGTACTTC.

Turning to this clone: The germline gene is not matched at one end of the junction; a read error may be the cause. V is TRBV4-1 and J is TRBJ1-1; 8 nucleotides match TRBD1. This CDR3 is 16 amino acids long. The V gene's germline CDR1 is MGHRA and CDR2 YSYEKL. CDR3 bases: TGCGCCAGCAGCCAAGCCACCTCCTGGGACAGGCCCTGGGTTCGGTTT. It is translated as CASSQATSWDRPWVRF.

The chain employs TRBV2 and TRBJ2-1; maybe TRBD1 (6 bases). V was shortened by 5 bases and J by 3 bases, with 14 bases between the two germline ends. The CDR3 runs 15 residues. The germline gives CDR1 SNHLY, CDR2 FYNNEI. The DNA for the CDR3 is TGTGCCAGCAGTCCAGACAGGTGGTACTACAATGAGCAGTTCTTC. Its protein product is CASSPDRWYYNEQFF.

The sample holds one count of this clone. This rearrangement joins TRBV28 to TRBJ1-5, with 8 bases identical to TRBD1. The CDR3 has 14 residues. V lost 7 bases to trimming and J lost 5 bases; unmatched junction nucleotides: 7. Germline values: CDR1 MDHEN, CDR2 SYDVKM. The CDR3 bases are TGTGCCAGCAACCTGGACAGGGTGCATCAGCCCCAGCATTTT. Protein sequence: CASNLDRVHQPQHF.

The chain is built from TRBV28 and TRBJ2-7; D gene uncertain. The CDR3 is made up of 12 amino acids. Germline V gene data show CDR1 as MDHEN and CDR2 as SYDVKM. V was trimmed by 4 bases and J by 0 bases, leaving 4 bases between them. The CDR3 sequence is CASSSDSYEQYF. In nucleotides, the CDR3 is TGTGCCAGCAGTTCTGACTCCTACGAGCAGTACTTC.

The CDR3 nucleotides are TGCGCCAGCAGTCTGTCCCAGAGGGGCAGCTACGAGCAGTACTTC. Its translation is CASSLSQRGSYEQYF. The J gene is TRBJ2-7, the V gene TRBV5-1; either TRBD1 or TRBD2 may supply D (5 bases each). Germline lookup yields CDR1 SGHRS and CDR2 YFSETQ. V lost 5 bases, J lost 3 bases, and 18 bases lay in between. The CDR3 has 15 residues.